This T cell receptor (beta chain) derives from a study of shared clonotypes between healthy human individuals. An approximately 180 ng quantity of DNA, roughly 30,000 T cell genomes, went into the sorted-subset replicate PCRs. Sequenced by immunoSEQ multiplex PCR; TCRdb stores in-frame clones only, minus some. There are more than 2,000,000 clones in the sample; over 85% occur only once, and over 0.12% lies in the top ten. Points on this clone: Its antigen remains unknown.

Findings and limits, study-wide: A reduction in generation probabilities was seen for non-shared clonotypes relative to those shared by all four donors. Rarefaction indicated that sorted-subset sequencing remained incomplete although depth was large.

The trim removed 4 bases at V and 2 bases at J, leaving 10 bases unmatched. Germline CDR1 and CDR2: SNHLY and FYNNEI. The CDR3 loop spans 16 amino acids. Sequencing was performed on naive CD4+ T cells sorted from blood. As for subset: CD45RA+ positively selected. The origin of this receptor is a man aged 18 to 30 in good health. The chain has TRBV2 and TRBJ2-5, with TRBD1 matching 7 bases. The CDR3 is CASSGSIRGRQETQYF. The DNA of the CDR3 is TGTGCCAGCAGTGGAAGTATTAGGGGGCGGCAAGAGACCCAGTACTTC.